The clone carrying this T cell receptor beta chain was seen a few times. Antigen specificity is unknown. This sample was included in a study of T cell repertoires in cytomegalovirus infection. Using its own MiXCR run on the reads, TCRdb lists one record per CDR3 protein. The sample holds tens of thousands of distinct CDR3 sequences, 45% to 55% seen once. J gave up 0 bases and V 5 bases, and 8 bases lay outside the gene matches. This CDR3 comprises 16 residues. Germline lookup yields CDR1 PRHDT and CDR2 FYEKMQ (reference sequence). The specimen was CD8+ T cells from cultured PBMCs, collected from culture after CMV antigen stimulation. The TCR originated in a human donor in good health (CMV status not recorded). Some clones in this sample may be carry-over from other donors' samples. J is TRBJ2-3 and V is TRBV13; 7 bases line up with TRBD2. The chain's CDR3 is CASSVAGTTSTDTQYF. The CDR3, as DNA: TGTGCCAGCAGCGTCGCCGGGACTACTAGCACAGATACGCAGTATTTT.